The 25 T cell receptor beta chains below were found in one sample sequenced in a study of cytomegalovirus exposure and HLA in healthy donors. Primers for the PCR totalled 60 Vbeta and 13 Jbeta. Using immunoSEQ multiplex PCR, the repertoire was profiled, and TCRdb retains in-frame clones only, with some absent. Here the sample spans around 200,000 clones, roughly 91% being singletons. Sample: PBMCs. These receptors all come from a young woman in good health and CMV-seronegative.

The rearrangement joins TRBV5-1 to TRBJ1-1; D uncertain. Germline V gene lookup returns CDR1 SGHRS and CDR2 YFSETQ. Trimming removed 4 bases from V and 1 base from J, with 11 bases in between. The CDR3 sequence is 14 residues long. CDR3 in DNA: TGCGCCAGCAGCCCCGTGGCCCAGAACACTGAAGCTTTCTTT. Amino acids: CASSPVAQNTEAFF.

This chain connects TRBV6-5 to TRBJ1-4; D is undetermined. Germline V gene sequence: CDR1 MNHEY, CDR2 SVGAGI. The CDR3 covers 16 residues. Trimming removed 0 bases at V and 0 bases at J, with 8 bases between. CDR3 protein: CASSYSFGSTNEKLFF. CDR3 bases: TGTGCCAGCAGTTACTCGTTCGGTTCAACTAATGAAAAACTGTTTTTT.

V and J are TRBV7-9 and TRBJ2-7, with D possibly being TRBD2 (6 bases). The CDR3 covers 13 residues. Deletions cut 7 bases from V and 6 bases from J, with 16 bases between. Germline V lookup: CDR1 SEHNR, CDR2 FQNEAQ (reference sequence). The CDR3 region is CASTGGGGSEQYF. The CDR3 nucleotides read TGTGCCAGCACCGGGGGTGGGGGAAGCGAGCAGTACTTC.

This clone appeared a few times. The CDR3 sequence: CASSPVSGVTNEKLFF. CDR3 coding DNA: TGTGCCAGCTCACCCGTTTCCGGGGTTACTAATGAAAAACTGTTTTTT. The chain joins TRBV18 to TRBJ1-4; D is unresolved. CDR1 KGHSH and CDR2 LQKENI come from the germline V gene. The CDR3 runs to 16 residues. V was shortened by 3 bases and J by 2 bases, with 13 bases between the two germline ends.

The chain employs TRBV7-9 and TRBJ2-3; 10 nucleotides line up with TRBD2. Germline V gene data show CDR1 as SEHNR and CDR2 as FQNEAQ (reference sequence). This CDR3 has 19 amino acids. The V gene end was trimmed by 4 bases and the J gene end by 4 bases; junction bases not matched to a gene: 17. This chain's CDR3 is CASSSGMASGSSGADTQYF. The DNA of the CDR3 is TGTGCCAGCAGCTCAGGGATGGCTAGCGGGAGTTCGGGCGCAGATACGCAGTATTTT.

In this sample, this clone turned up once. This chain connects TRBV4-1 to TRBJ2-7; maybe TRBD2 (7 bases). From germline, CDR1 is MGHRA and CDR2 YSYEKL. Trimming stripped 4 bases from V and 5 bases from J, with 24 bases between. The CDR3 has 17 amino acids. The CDR3 coding sequence is TGCGCCAGCAGCCTTCTAGAGGGAGGGTTCCGGGACAACGAGCAGTACTTC. Its translation is CASSLLEGGFRDNEQYF.

The rearrangement uses TRBV11-2 and TRBJ2-7; 9 bases map to TRBD2. CDR3 length: 18 amino acids. J was trimmed by 0 bases and V by 4 bases; bases with no gene match: 13. Germline-derived CDR1 and CDR2 are SGHAT and FQNNGV. As DNA, the CDR3 is TGTGCCAGCAGCTCCCGGCCCCAAGCGGGAGGCTTCTCCTACGAGCAGTACTTC. Translation gives CASSSRPQAGGFSYEQYF.

Regarding this clone: Other DNA sequences within the sample encode an identical CDR3. This chain joins TRBV18 and TRBJ2-5; 8 positions agree with TRBD1. CDR3 length: 15 amino acids. Trimming cost V 6 bases and J 4 bases; bases outside gene matches: 10. Looked up from germline, CDR1 is KGHSH and CDR2 is LQKENI. CDR3 residues: CASSPSGGAGETQYF. CDR3 in DNA: TGTGCCAGCTCGCCCTCAGGGGGCGCCGGAGAGACCCAGTACTTC.

V and J are TRBV5-8 and TRBJ2-2, with 9 bases aligning to TRBD2. Germline V gene data show CDR1 as SGHTS and CDR2 as YDEGEE. The CDR3 is made up of 16 amino acids. V was clipped by 4 bases and J by 4 bases; unmatched bases: 8. The CDR3 nucleotides read TGTGCCAGCAGCCTAAAGCGGGGGGACATCACCGGGGAGCTGTTTTTT. It codes for CASSLKRGDITGELFF.

The table lists this clone with a few counts. The chain joins TRBV7-6 to TRBJ1-2; TRBD1 might be the D (5 bases). The CDR3 covers 15 residues. Germline loops: CDR1 SGHVS, CDR2 FNYEAQ. V was cut by 5 bases and J by 1 base, with 14 bases left in between. CDR3 region: CASSPQDGGNYGYTF. The CDR3 DNA follows: TGTGCCAGCAGCCCCCAGGACGGGGGTAACTATGGCTACACCTTC.

In its sample, this clone was seen a few times. The V call is TRBV4-3, the J call TRBJ1-4; the D gene is possibly TRBD1 (5 bases). V was shortened by 0 bases and J by 5 bases, with 13 bases between the two germline ends. The germline CDR1 and CDR2 sequences are LGHNA and YSLEER. The CDR3 is 16 amino acids. The CDR3: CASSQDGRALNEKLFF. Written as DNA, the CDR3 is TGCGCCAGCAGCCAAGATGGCAGGGCACTGAATGAAAAACTGTTTTTT.

The chain is built from TRBV4-1 and TRBJ1-1, with no clear D. Trimming removed 1 base at V and 7 bases at J, with 10 bases between. The CDR3 consists of 13 residues. The germline V gene encodes CDR1 MGHRA and CDR2 YSYEKL. In DNA form, the CDR3 reads TGCGCCAGCAGCCAAGGGGCAAGCTATGAAGCTTTCTTT. Residues: CASSQGASYEAFF.

The chain links TRBV5-6 to TRBJ2-1; 7 bases align to TRBD2. The CDR3 runs to 15 residues. Germline trimming cut 0 bases from V and 4 bases from J; bases unmatched to any gene: 4. Germline V gives CDR1 SGHDT, CDR2 YYEEEE. The CDR3 region has the DNA TGTGCCAGCAGCTTGGTACTAGCGAGGTACAATGAGCAGTTCTTC. Its protein product is CASSLVLARYNEQFF.

This chain links TRBV29-1 with TRBJ2-3; no firm D call. Germline CDR1 and CDR2: SQVTM and ANQGSEA. With 4 bases removed from V and 6 bases from J, the gap between germline ends came to 8 bases. CDR3 size: 11 residues. The CDR3 bases are TGCAGCGTTGGGGCTTCCGATACGCAGTATTTT. It specifies CSVGASDTQYF.

In DNA form, the CDR3 reads TGTGCCAGCATTCCTAGGACAGGGGCGCTCGACACCATATATTTT. Translated: CASIPRTGALDTIYF. The chain employs TRBV6-1 and TRBJ1-3, with 9 bases that match TRBD1. Germline-derived CDR1 and CDR2 are MNHNS and SASEGT. The CDR3 covers 15 residues. After removal of 7 bases from V and 8 bases from J, the junction contained 12 bases not matched to a gene.

V usage is TRBV30 and J usage is TRBJ2-1; 11 nucleotides line up with TRBD2. The CDR3 totals 16 residues. In germline, CDR1 is GTSNPN, CDR2 SVGIG (reference sequence). The V and J ends lost 3 bases and 1 base, in that order; junction bases with no gene match: 5. The CDR3 spells CAWRGTSGSSYNEQFF. CDR3 coding DNA: TGTGCCTGGAGGGGAACTAGCGGGAGTTCCTACAATGAGCAGTTCTTC.

The V gene is TRBV7-2, the J gene TRBJ1-5, with D unclear. V lost 4 bases and J 6 bases, leaving 13 bases between the germline ends. In germline, CDR1 is SGHTA, CDR2 FQGNSA. The CDR3 totals 14 residues. The CDR3 region has the DNA TGTGCCAGCAGCTCGACCCCGGCAGGTCAGCCCCAGCATTTT. As protein: CASSSTPAGQPQHF.

The chain uses TRBV4-3 and TRBJ1-2; 7 positions agree with TRBD1. CDR3 size: 17 residues. CDR1 is LGHNA, CDR2 YSLEER, per germline. After removal of 0 bases from V and 5 bases from J, the junction contained 12 bases not matched to a gene. The CDR3 is CASSQEGWDSERYGYTF. The CDR3 DNA follows: TGCGCCAGCAGCCAAGAGGGGTGGGACAGCGAAAGGTATGGCTACACCTTC.

The chain links TRBV14 to TRBJ1-6; 9 bases map to TRBD1. CDR1 is SGHDN, CDR2 FVKESK, per germline. The CDR3 covers 15 residues. The V segment lost 3 bases and the J segment 9 bases; nucleotides outside the gene matches: 6. CDR3 DNA: TGTGCCAGCAGCCAGTTACAGGGGGCTTTTTCACCCCTCCACTTT. This encodes CASSQLQGAFSPLHF.

The chain combines TRBV9 with TRBJ2-5; TRBD1 might be the D (6 bases). Deletions cut 4 bases from V and 2 bases from J, with 12 bases between. CDR1 and CDR2 (germline): SGDLS, YYNGEE. This CDR3 comprises 14 residues. In DNA, the CDR3 is TGTGCCAGCAGCACCACAGGGTTTCAAGAGACCCAGTACTTC. This codes for CASSTTGFQETQYF.

The chain links TRBV2 to TRBJ1-2, with 11 bases lining up with TRBD1. This CDR3 has 16 amino acids. Germline-derived CDR1 and CDR2 are SNHLY and FYNNEI. The junction had 15 bases not matched to a gene; V was cut back by 7 bases and J by 8 bases. CDR3 region: CASTRDRGTSNRGYTF. The CDR3 DNA reads TGTGCCAGCACCCGGGACAGGGGGACATCAAATCGCGGCTACACCTTC. Drawing the rest from reference TRBV2 and TRBJ1-2, the complete variable domain is EPEVTQTPSHQVTQMGQEVILRCVPISNHLYFYWYRQILGQKVEFLVSFYNNEISEKSEIFDDQFSVERPDGSNFTLKIRSTKLEDSAMYFCASTRDRGTSNRGYTFGSGTRLTVV.

The chain couples TRBV2 to TRBJ2-3; 7 bases line up with TRBD2. This CDR3 has 14 residues. Trimming cost V 4 bases and J 0 bases; bases outside gene matches: 1. Germline CDR1 reads SNHLY; CDR2 reads FYNNEI. CDR3 sequence (DNA): TGTGCCAGCAGTGGTAGCGGGAGCACAGATACGCAGTATTTT. Its translation is CASSGSGSTDTQYF.

This sequence joins TRBV6-6 and TRBJ1-2; D possibly corresponds to TRBD1 (6 bases). The germline V and J ends were trimmed by 7 bases and 0 bases, with 9 bases remaining between them. CDR3 length: 13 residues. Germline V gene sequence: CDR1 MNHNY, CDR2 SVGAGI (reference sequence). CDR3 sequence reads: CASNGTPNYGYTF. The CDR3 region has the DNA TGTGCCAGCAACGGGACACCTAACTATGGCTACACCTTC.

V and J are TRBV5-6 and TRBJ2-1; D unclear. The CDR3 contains 13 residues. Germline CDR1 reads SGHDT; CDR2 reads YYEEEE. The V gene lost 1 base and the J gene lost 3 bases, with 5 bases spanning the gap. CDR3: CASSLTRYNEQFF. The CDR3, as DNA: TGTGCCAGCAGCTTGACACGCTACAATGAGCAGTTCTTC.

The rearrangement uses TRBV21-1 and TRBJ1-4. TRBV21-1 is an annotated pseudogene. This CDR3 is built from 17 residues. As DNA, the CDR3 is TGTGCCAGCAGCGGGGGGATGGGGGGTGCAACTAATGAAAAACTGTTTTTT. It translates to CASSGGMGGATNEKLFF.